What follows is one T cell receptor beta chain and its context. This clone was observed once. The antigen it binds to is not known. Base qualities are missing; no much larger clone stands one base away. The immunoSEQ hsTCRB v3.0 assay was used at survey level resolution for TRB variable region sequencing. TRB sequencing targeted a depth of 40,000-50,000 T-cell genomes per sample. Pooled TRB libraries were sequenced on an Illumina MiSeq with a v3 150-cycle kit. The original pipeline was this. Analysis of repertoires was carried out in R inside a reproducible Nextflow workflow spanning QC, data transformation and analysis. Custom analyses were implemented in LymphoSeq2, an R package for AIRR-Seq data exploration. A few samples that yielded fewer than 5000 total TRB sequences were excluded, so that approximately 170 HIV repertoires were analyzed. Among the approximately 180 retained HIV repertoires, about 57 were collected before ART initiation and 120 to 130 after ART initiation. Repertoires were downsampled to 5000 TRB nucleotide sequences, and summary statistics were averaged over 100 downsampling iterations. TRB sequences were retained for analysis only if CDR3 regions of at least seven amino acids were present. Diversity was assessed using a clonality score derived from Shannon entropy and using the Gini coefficient. Repertoire networks linked the top 5000 CDR3 amino acid sequences whenever two sequences differed by an edit distance of one. For TRB CDR3 amino acid sequences, GLIPH2 was used to predict antigen specificity groups and MHC restriction. CDR3 amino acid sequences were matched against VDJdb and McPAS-TCR to flag known CMV, EBV, HIV or tissue antigen associations. Pre-ART, post-ART and control groups were compared with Wilcoxon signed-rank tests and Holm-Bonferroni correction. What TCRdb holds here is the immuneACCESS table cut down to in-frame rearrangements. Part of the clones is not present; checked against another copy, under half of the missing clones reflect an unresolved V gene, and the others are unexplained. V and J calls and clone size follow that table, whereas D and trimming were derived from the DNA. This sample has some 21,000 clones in its table, and around 76% of those were observed once. 10% to 15% of the sample is held by the ten biggest clonotypes.

To be included, a participant needed at least one PBMC sample from before ART initiation plus at least two post-ART samples. Every participant with HIV received treatment in the United States of America. Before DNA extraction, cryopreserved samples containing about 0.9-10 million PBMC were thawed and washed. At the time of the earliest PBMC sample for each participant with HIV, ages ranged from 23 to 54 years. PBMC samples from each participant spanned 1-4 timepoints before ART initiation and 2-8 timepoints after ART initiation, with a median of 7 samples. For every participant, serial HIV viral load, CD4+ T-cell count, ART history and demographic data were obtained. Genomic DNA was extracted from unsorted PBMC with a Qiagen kit on a QIAcube, with processing performed in batches of 12 samples. The data belong to a study of long-term antiretroviral therapy in people with HIV (dated 2022 in TCRdb). For the study in its entirety: The earliest samples were collected about a decade before the 2015 WHO recommendation for immediate ART, when ART was typically delayed until CD4 counts fell. A retrospective serial study tested whether ART initiation and durable HIV suppression were associated with changes in peripheral blood TRB repertoire composition and diversity. A total of 150 to 200 cryopreserved PBMC samples came from 25 to 35 adults with confirmed HIV infection and were collected serially over a mean of about six years (range 1-12). Among the 30 or so participants with HIV, roughly eleven were female. No cross-contamination during QIAcube processing was shown when test extractions of a monoclonal T-cell line were performed alongside 25 to 35 polyclonal samples. Points the paper makes about the study in general: Inferences about post-ART repertoire changes are limited because no data were available on ART adherence, viral resistance or therapy changes. Since PBMC availability was limited, sequencing covered only the TCR beta chain, with no alpha chain pairing. Starting ART was linked to a significant rise in TRB diversity, yet even after long-term ART the diversity remained significantly lower than in transplant donor controls. Because cell numbers in pre-ART samples were limited, unsorted PBMC were profiled instead of sorted CD4+ and CD8+ T cells. The samples span the years 2004 to 2017, and the ART regimens used at that time may not be as effective as current regimens. At every time point, the repertoire was dominated by expanded TRB clones first identified before ART initiation, although this dominance fluctuated and, in many PLHIV, declined after ART. CDR3 length ranges in HIV repertoires were narrower than in controls, and network structure suggested an antigen-experienced repertoire with only a slight naive shift after ART.

Trimming removed 2 bases from V and 0 bases from J, leaving 10 bases between the germline ends. In the germline V gene, CDR1 corresponds to MNHEY and CDR2 to SVGAGI. The CDR3 contains 15 residues, cysteine and phenylalanine counted. Only CDR3 DNA is held: 45 bases, read in frame from base 1. The clonotype was recovered from a woman aged 40 to 50 with HIV. The chain was built from TRBV6-5 and TRBJ1-1, with the D gene too uncertain to name. The sample was unsorted PBMCs, taken less than 1.8 years before starting antiretroviral therapy. The nucleotide sequence is TGTGCCAGCAGTTACGGCCAGGTCATGAACACTGAAGCTTTCTTT. Its coded protein is CASSYGQVMNTEAFF.